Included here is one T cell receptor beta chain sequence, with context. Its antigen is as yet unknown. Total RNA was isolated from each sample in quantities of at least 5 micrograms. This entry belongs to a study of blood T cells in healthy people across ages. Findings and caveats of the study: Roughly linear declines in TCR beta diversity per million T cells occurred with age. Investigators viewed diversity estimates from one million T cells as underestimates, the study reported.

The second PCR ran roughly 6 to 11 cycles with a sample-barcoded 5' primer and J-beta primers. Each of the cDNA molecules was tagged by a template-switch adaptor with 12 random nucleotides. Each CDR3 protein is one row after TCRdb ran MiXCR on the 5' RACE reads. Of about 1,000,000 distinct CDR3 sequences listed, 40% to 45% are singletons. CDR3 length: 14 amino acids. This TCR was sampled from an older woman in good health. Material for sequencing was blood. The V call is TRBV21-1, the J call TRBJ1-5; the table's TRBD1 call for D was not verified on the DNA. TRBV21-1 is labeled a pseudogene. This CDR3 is CASNRTGGQQPQHF. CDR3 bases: TGTGCCAGCAACCGAACGGGGGGTCAACAGCCCCAGCATTTT.